A selection of T cell receptor beta chains follows, all from one sample in a study of cytomegalovirus exposure and HLA in healthy donors. TCRdb's table, derived via immunoSEQ multiplex PCR, lists solely in-frame clones and lacks some. In the table there are 130,000 or so clones, more than 75% of which are singletons. The sequencing input was PBMCs. These receptors all come from a man aged 35 to 55 in good health and CMV-seronegative. The CDR3 runs from the conserved cysteine through the conserved F or W. The D gene is left open where the match is weak. Size is stated for part of the rows, as once, few or many counts, or as a class when the clone is expanded.

J gene: TRBJ2-6; clone size: -; V gene: TRBV5-6; D gene: -; CDR3 DNA: TGTGCCAGCAGCTTTCTAGGGGGAATAGACTCTGGGGCCAACGTCCTGACTTTC; CDR3 protein: CASSFLGGIDSGANVLTF
J gene: TRBJ2-7; clone size: once; V gene: TRBV6-1; D gene: -; CDR3 DNA: TGTGCCAGCAGTGAAGATAGCAACTCGAACTCTTACGAGCAGTACTTC; CDR3 protein: CASSEDSNSNSYEQYF
J gene: TRBJ2-3; clone size: -; V gene: TRBV11-2; D gene: TRBD2; CDR3 DNA: TGTGCCAGCAGCTTAGGGGCTTCGGCGGGGGGAACAACAGATACGCAGTATTTT; CDR3 protein: CASSLGASAGGTTDTQYF
J gene: TRBJ2-1; clone size: medium-sized; V gene: TRBV4-2; D gene: TRBD2; CDR3 DNA: TGTGCCAGCAGCCAACCTCGACTAGCGGGAGGGAACGACAATGAGCAGTTCTTC; CDR3 protein: CASSQPRLAGGNDNEQFF
J gene: TRBJ2-5; clone size: -; V gene: TRBV30; D gene: TRBD1; CDR3 DNA: TGTGCCTGGAGTCTTGGACAGGGGGCGAGGGAGACCCAGTACTTC; CDR3 protein: CAWSLGQGARETQYF
J gene: TRBJ2-5; clone size: -; V gene: TRBV28; D gene: TRBD2; CDR3 DNA: TGTGCCAGCAGCCGTGCGGGGGAGGCGGAGACCCAGTACTTC; CDR3 protein: CASSRAGEAETQYF
J gene: TRBJ1-5; clone size: -; V gene: TRBV28; D gene: -; CDR3 DNA: TGTGCCAGCAGTTTTCGACAGAGCAATCAGCCCCAGCATTTT; CDR3 protein: CASSFRQSNQPQHF
J gene: TRBJ2-1; clone size: few; V gene: TRBV11-3; D gene: -; CDR3 DNA: TGTGCCAGCAGCTTAGGGGGGACTCTCCAAAATGAGCAGTTCTTC; CDR3 protein: CASSLGGTLQNEQFF
J gene: TRBJ2-7; clone size: once; V gene: TRBV6-1; D gene: TRBD1; CDR3 DNA: TGTGCCAGCAGGGACAGGGCTAGTGTCGAGCAGTACTTC; CDR3 protein: CASRDRASVEQYF
J gene: TRBJ1-4; clone size: once; V gene: TRBV2; D gene: TRBD1; CDR3 DNA: TGTGCCAGCAGGATACAGGGGGCAGCTGAAAAACTGTTTTTT; CDR3 protein: CASRIQGAAEKLFF
J gene: TRBJ2-5; clone size: -; V gene: TRBV5-6; D gene: TRBD2; CDR3 DNA: TGTGCCAGCAGCATAGGACTAGCACAAGAGACCCAGTACTTC; CDR3 protein: CASSIGLAQETQYF
J gene: TRBJ1-1; clone size: -; V gene: TRBV18; D gene: TRBD1; CDR3 DNA: TGTGCCAGCTCCCCTCAGAGGGGGCCGGTCGAAGCTTTCTTT; CDR3 protein: CASSPQRGPVEAFF
J gene: TRBJ2-3; clone size: -; V gene: TRBV18; D gene: TRBD2; CDR3 DNA: TGTGCCAGCTCACCAGGGACTAGCGTCCGTACAGATACGCAGTATTTT; CDR3 protein: CASSPGTSVRTDTQYF
J gene: TRBJ2-3; clone size: -; V gene: TRBV5-4; D gene: -; CDR3 DNA: TGTGCCAGCAGCACATCCAGGGCGGGCACAGATACGCAGTATTTT; CDR3 protein: CASSTSRAGTDTQYF
J gene: TRBJ2-1; clone size: -; V gene: TRBV28; D gene: TRBD2; CDR3 DNA: TGTGCCAGCAGTCCCGGACAGGGGCTAGCGGGAGGGCCGTACAATGAGCAGTTCTTC; CDR3 protein: CASSPGQGLAGGPYNEQFF
J gene: TRBJ1-4; clone size: -; V gene: TRBV2; D gene: -; CDR3 DNA: TGTGCCAGCAGCGAAGGGGGAACGGGAGAAAAACTGTTTTTT; CDR3 protein: CASSEGGTGEKLFF
J gene: TRBJ2-5; clone size: -; V gene: TRBV6-6; D gene: TRBD1; CDR3 DNA: TGTGCCAGCAGTGATGGACAGGGGCCCTTCGGGACCCAGTACTTC; CDR3 protein: CASSDGQGPFGTQYF
J gene: TRBJ2-1; clone size: -; V gene: TRBV7-9; D gene: -; CDR3 DNA: TGTGCCAGCACCCCACGCACGGGGAATGAGCAGTTCTTC; CDR3 protein: CASTPRTGNEQFF
J gene: TRBJ1-2; clone size: few; V gene: TRBV2; D gene: TRBD1; CDR3 DNA: TGTGCCAGCAGTAGGACAGGTCGTAACTATGGCTACACCTTC; CDR3 protein: CASSRTGRNYGYTF
J gene: TRBJ2-5; clone size: few; V gene: TRBV6-1; D gene: -; CDR3 DNA: TGTGCCAGCAGTGAAAATCTTAAAGAGACCCAGTACTTC; CDR3 protein: CASSENLKETQYF
J gene: TRBJ2-7; clone size: -; V gene: TRBV19; D gene: TRBD2; CDR3 DNA: TGTGCCAGTAGTATGCTCTACCAGCGGGAGGGCTCCTCCTCTTACGAGCAGTACTTC; CDR3 protein: CASSMLYQREGSSSYEQYF
J gene: TRBJ2-7; clone size: -; V gene: TRBV7-2; D gene: -; CDR3 DNA: TGTGCCAGCAGCTTAGTCAGGCTAGCGACCTACGAGCAGTACTTC; CDR3 protein: CASSLVRLATYEQYF
J gene: TRBJ2-2; clone size: -; V gene: TRBV4-1; D gene: TRBD2; CDR3 DNA: TGCGCCAGCAACCTAGCGGATAACACCGGGGAGCTGTTTTTT; CDR3 protein: CASNLADNTGELFF
J gene: TRBJ2-3; clone size: once; V gene: TRBV29-1; D gene: -; CDR3 DNA: TGCAGCGTTTCGTCAGCGGCTATCGCAGATACGCAGTATTTT; CDR3 protein: CSVSSAAIADTQYF
J gene: TRBJ2-7; clone size: -; V gene: TRBV19; D gene: TRBD2; CDR3 DNA: TGTGCCAGTAGTACTCCGGGACTAGCGACGGATGGGCAGTACTTC; CDR3 protein: CASSTPGLATDGQYF
J gene: TRBJ2-4; clone size: -; V gene: TRBV2; D gene: TRBD1; CDR3 DNA: TGTGCCAGCAGTGACTGGGACAGCAAAAACATTCAGTACTTC; CDR3 protein: CASSDWDSKNIQYF
J gene: TRBJ1-1; clone size: -; V gene: TRBV6-1; D gene: -; CDR3 DNA: TGTGCCAGCAGGGAAGGTCCGTACGGGGTGAACACTGAAGCTTTCTTT; CDR3 protein: CASREGPYGVNTEAFF
J gene: TRBJ2-7; clone size: once; V gene: TRBV19; D gene: TRBD2; CDR3 DNA: TGTGCCAGTAGTGGACAGACTAGCGGGGGATCCTACGAGCAGTACTTC; CDR3 protein: CASSGQTSGGSYEQYF
J gene: TRBJ1-2; clone size: -; V gene: TRBV18; D gene: -; CDR3 DNA: TGTGCCAGCTCACGGGAGCCGGGACACGGCTATGGCTACACCTTC; CDR3 protein: CASSREPGHGYGYTF
J gene: TRBJ2-7; clone size: -; V gene: TRBV9; D gene: TRBD2; CDR3 DNA: TGTGCCAGCAGCCCCCTCGGGACTAGCACCTACGAGCAGTACTTC; CDR3 protein: CASSPLGTSTYEQYF
J gene: TRBJ2-3; clone size: -; V gene: TRBV30; D gene: -; CDR3 DNA: TGTGCCTGGTGCCCTAGTCGCCTCACCACAGATACGCAGTATTTT; CDR3 protein: CAWCPSRLTTDTQYF
J gene: TRBJ2-7; clone size: -; V gene: TRBV7-9; D gene: TRBD2; CDR3 DNA: TGTGCCAGCAGCCACCCCCCGCAACTAGCGACCGCCTCCTACGAGCAGTACTTC; CDR3 protein: CASSHPPQLATASYEQYF
J gene: TRBJ2-5; clone size: -; V gene: TRBV7-8; D gene: TRBD2; CDR3 DNA: TGTGCCAGCAGCTTAGCGCCGGGACTAGCGACAGGGGAGACCCAGTACTTC; CDR3 protein: CASSLAPGLATGETQYF
J gene: TRBJ2-7; clone size: -; V gene: TRBV7-2; D gene: TRBD1; CDR3 DNA: TGTGCCAGCAGCTTAGATGCAGGGGGCTACGAGCAGTACTTC; CDR3 protein: CASSLDAGGYEQYF
J gene: TRBJ2-1; clone size: -; V gene: TRBV5-1; D gene: -; CDR3 DNA: TGCGCCAGCAGCTTGGTAACTAGCAATACTCCTGAGCAGTTCTTC; CDR3 protein: CASSLVTSNTPEQFF
J gene: TRBJ2-7; clone size: -; V gene: TRBV29-1; D gene: TRBD1; CDR3 DNA: TGCAGCGTTGAATCAGGGACAGAGAACGAGCAGTACTTC; CDR3 protein: CSVESGTENEQYF
J gene: TRBJ2-2; clone size: -; V gene: TRBV19; D gene: TRBD2; CDR3 DNA: TGTGCCAGTAGGGGACTAGCGAACACCGGGGAGCTGTTTTTT; CDR3 protein: CASRGLANTGELFF
J gene: TRBJ1-1; clone size: -; V gene: TRBV4-1; D gene: -; CDR3 DNA: TGCGCCAGCAGCCAAGGCGACAGGTTGGACCCTGAAGCTTTCTTT; CDR3 protein: CASSQGDRLDPEAFF
J gene: TRBJ2-1; clone size: -; V gene: TRBV5-1; D gene: -; CDR3 DNA: TGCGCCAGCAGCTTAACGGGCTCCTACAATGAGCAGTTCTTC; CDR3 protein: CASSLTGSYNEQFF
J gene: TRBJ1-2; clone size: -; V gene: TRBV29-1; D gene: TRBD1; CDR3 DNA: TGCAGCGTTTCGGACAGGGGCAGCCCAAATAAGGGGTATGGCTACACCTTC; CDR3 protein: CSVSDRGSPNKGYGYTF
J gene: TRBJ2-7; clone size: -; V gene: TRBV11-2; D gene: -; CDR3 DNA: TGTGCCAGCAGCTTAGGCACAGACCCCTACGAGCAGTACTTC; CDR3 protein: CASSLGTDPYEQYF
J gene: TRBJ2-1; clone size: -; V gene: TRBV28; D gene: TRBD1; CDR3 DNA: TGTGCCAGCATTCCGGGACAGGGAAACAATGAGCAGTTCTTC; CDR3 protein: CASIPGQGNNEQFF
J gene: TRBJ1-6; clone size: few; V gene: TRBV16; D gene: TRBD1; CDR3 DNA: TGTGCCAGCAGCCAAGTTCGGGGACAGGGGCCCTCACCCCTCCACTTT; CDR3 protein: CASSQVRGQGPSPLHF
J gene: TRBJ2-3; clone size: once; V gene: TRBV28; D gene: TRBD1; CDR3 DNA: TGTGCCAGCAGTTTATGGGGACAGGGTCGAATCACAGATACGCAGTATTTT; CDR3 protein: CASSLWGQGRITDTQYF
J gene: TRBJ2-2; clone size: -; V gene: TRBV9; D gene: TRBD2; CDR3 DNA: TGTGCCAGCAGCGGACTAGCGGGGGGAGTAATCGGGGAGCTGTTTTTT; CDR3 protein: CASSGLAGGVIGELFF
J gene: TRBJ1-2; clone size: -; V gene: TRBV28; D gene: -; CDR3 DNA: TGTGCCAGCGCGAGGACACAAGTCTATGGCTACACCTTC; CDR3 protein: CASARTQVYGYTF
J gene: TRBJ2-2; clone size: -; V gene: TRBV7-7; D gene: -; CDR3 DNA: TGTGCCAGCAGCTTAGCAGCGGGTGACACCGGGGAGCTGTTTTTT; CDR3 protein: CASSLAAGDTGELFF
J gene: TRBJ1-2; clone size: -; V gene: TRBV25-1; D gene: TRBD1; CDR3 DNA: TGTGCCAGCAGTGAAGAGGGGGCGGTCTATGGCTACACCTTC; CDR3 protein: CASSEEGAVYGYTF
J gene: TRBJ2-1; clone size: -; V gene: TRBV21-1; D gene: -; CDR3 DNA: TGTGCCAGCAGCAAAGCGACTAGCGGGGTCAACAATGAGCAGTTCTTC; CDR3 protein: CASSKATSGVNNEQFF
J gene: TRBJ2-1; clone size: -; V gene: TRBV6-6; D gene: -; CDR3 DNA: TGTGCCAGCAGTTCCGGGCGCAGGGCTGAGCAGTTCTTC; CDR3 protein: CASSSGRRAEQFF